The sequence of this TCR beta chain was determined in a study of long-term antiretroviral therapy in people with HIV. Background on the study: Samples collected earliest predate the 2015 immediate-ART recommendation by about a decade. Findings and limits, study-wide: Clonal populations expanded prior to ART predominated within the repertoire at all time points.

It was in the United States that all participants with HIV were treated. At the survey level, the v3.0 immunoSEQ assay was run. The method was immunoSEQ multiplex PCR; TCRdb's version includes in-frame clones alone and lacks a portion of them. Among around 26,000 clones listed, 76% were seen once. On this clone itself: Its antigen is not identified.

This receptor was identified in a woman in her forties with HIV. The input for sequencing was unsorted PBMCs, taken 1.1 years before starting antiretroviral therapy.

The CDR3 reads CASSFSLAGADEQYF. The CDR3 coding sequence is TGTGCCAGCAGTTTCTCCCTAGCGGGAGCTGACGAGCAGTACTTC. This chain links TRBV27 with TRBJ2-7; 10 positions match TRBD2. With V trimmed by 3 bases and J by 5 bases, 7 bases remained unmatched. Germline values: CDR1 MNHEY, CDR2 SMNVEV (reference sequence). CDR3 length equals 15 residues.